This record covers a single T cell receptor (beta chain). Its antigen is currently unknown. With 4 bases removed from V and 6 bases from J, the gap between germline ends came to 22 bases. Germline CDR1 MRHNA, CDR2 SNTAGT. There are 17 residues in the CDR3. This record belongs to a study of cytomegalovirus exposure and HLA in healthy donors. TCRdb's copy holds only in-frame clones and misses some; the assay was immunoSEQ multiplex PCR. The profile covers about 68,000 clones, with 90% to 95% appearing a single time and about 3% taken by the ten largest. General study findings and limits: Reports described diagnosis of cytomegalovirus status by the classifier as highly specific and sensitive. The finding came from a later analysis; first-cohort TCR clusters tended to co-occur in the 95 to 150 validation repertoires.

The donors were part of the validation cohort of 100 to 150 subjects. That cohort was separate from the first cohort, which comprised some 670 subjects. Sequenced input: PBMCs. The clonotype was recovered from a man between 18 and 29 years old in good health and CMV-seronegative. The V call is TRBV6-4, the J call TRBJ1-5; D is possibly TRBD1 (6 bases). CDR3 sequence reads: CASSGRGGVALAQPQHF. The DNA of the CDR3 is TGTGCCAGCAGTGGCCGAGGGGGGGTAGCCCTAGCTCAGCCCCAGCATTTT.